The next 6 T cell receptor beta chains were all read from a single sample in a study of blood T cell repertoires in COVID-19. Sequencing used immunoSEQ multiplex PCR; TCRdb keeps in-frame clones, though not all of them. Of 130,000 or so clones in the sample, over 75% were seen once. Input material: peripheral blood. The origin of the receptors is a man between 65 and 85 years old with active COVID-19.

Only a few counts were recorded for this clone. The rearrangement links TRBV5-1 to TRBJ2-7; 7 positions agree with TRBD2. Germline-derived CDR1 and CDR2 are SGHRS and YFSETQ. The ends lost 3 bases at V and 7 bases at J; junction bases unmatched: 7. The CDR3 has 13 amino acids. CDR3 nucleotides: TGCGCCAGCAGCTGGGGGACTACGAGAGAGCAGTACTTC. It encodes CASSWGTTREQYF.

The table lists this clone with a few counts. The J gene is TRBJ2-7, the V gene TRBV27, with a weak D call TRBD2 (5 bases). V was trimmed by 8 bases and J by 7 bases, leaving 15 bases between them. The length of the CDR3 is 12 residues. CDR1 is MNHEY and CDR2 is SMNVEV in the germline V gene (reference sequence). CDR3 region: CASSERGLEQYF. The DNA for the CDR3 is TGTGCCAGCTCGGAGAGAGGGCTGGAGCAGTACTTC.

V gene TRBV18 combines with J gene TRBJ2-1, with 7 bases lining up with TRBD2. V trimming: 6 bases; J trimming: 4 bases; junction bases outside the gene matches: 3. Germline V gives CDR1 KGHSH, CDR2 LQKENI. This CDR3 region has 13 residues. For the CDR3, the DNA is TGTGCCAGCTCCGGACTAGAGTACAATGAGCAGTTCTTC. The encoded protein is CASSGLEYNEQFF.

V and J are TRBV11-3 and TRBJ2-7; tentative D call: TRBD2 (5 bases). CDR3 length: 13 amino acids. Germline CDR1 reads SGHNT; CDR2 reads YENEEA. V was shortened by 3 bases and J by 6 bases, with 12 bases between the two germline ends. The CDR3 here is CASSFAASGEQYF. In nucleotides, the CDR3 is TGTGCCAGCAGCTTTGCGGCGAGCGGCGAGCAGTACTTC.

CDR3 coding DNA: TGCGCCAGCTCGGGACTAGCTTACGAGCAGTACTTC. It yields the protein CASSGLAYEQYF. J is TRBJ2-7 and V is TRBV10-2; 9 positions agree with TRBD2. From germline, CDR1 is WSHSY and CDR2 SAAADI. V gave up 8 bases and J gave up 4 bases; unmatched junction bases: 3. CDR3 length: 12 amino acids.

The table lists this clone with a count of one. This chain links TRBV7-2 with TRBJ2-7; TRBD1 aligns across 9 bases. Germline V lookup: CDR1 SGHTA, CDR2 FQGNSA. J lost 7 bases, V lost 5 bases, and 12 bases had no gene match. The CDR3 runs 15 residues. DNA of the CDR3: TGTGCCAGCAGCCCTTCCGGGACAGGGTCGAGGGAGCAGTACTTC. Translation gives CASSPSGTGSREQYF.